This paragraph reports one TCR beta chain. Two negative PCRs, clearance, or symptom resolution characterized the recovered Cohort 3 donors. This sample is drawn from a study of blood T cell repertoires in COVID-19. Sequencing was performed with immunoSEQ multiplex PCR; in TCRdb, only in-frame clones are kept and a portion is missing. Of roughly 330,000 clones in the sample, roughly nine tenths were seen once. The CDR3 has 17 residues. Per germline, CDR1 SEHNR and CDR2 FQNEAQ (reference sequence). V was shortened by 5 bases and J by 0 bases, with 19 bases between the two germline ends. Source material: PBMCs or T cells enriched from blood (not recorded which). The origin of this receptor is a young woman who had recovered from COVID-19. The rearrangement uses TRBV7-9 and TRBJ1-2, with D perhaps TRBD1 (5 bases). CDR3 sequence: CASSLPPTENTNYGYTF. The CDR3 bases are TGTGCCAGCAGCCTCCCCCCGACAGAGAATACTAACTATGGCTACACCTTC.